This T cell receptor (beta chain) appears in the sequencing data of a study of cytomegalovirus exposure and HLA in healthy donors. Findings and caveats of the study: The study labeled 170 or so TCR beta chains cytomegalovirus-associated.

CDR3 size: 14 residues. Unmatched junction bases numbered 5, after V lost 2 bases and J lost 6 bases. Per germline, CDR1 MNHEY and CDR2 SMNVEV (reference sequence). As concerns this clone: What it binds is unknown.

This PCR relied on a set of 60 Vbeta primers and 13 Jbeta primers. Clones were sequenced by immunoSEQ multiplex PCR, and TCRdb holds only the in-frame ones, with some missing. The sample includes around 170,000 clones, roughly 80% seen only once; the top ten take 3.5% to 4%. The study sampled nominally healthy donors, though unrecorded immune exposures were likely. The receptor's source is a man in his forties or fifties in good health and CMV-seronegative. The genes are TRBV27 and TRBJ2-7, with TRBD1 identical over 9 bases. Sequences were obtained from PBMCs. CDR3 nucleotides: TGTGCCAGCAGTTTAATACAGGGGGCGGGCGAGCAGTACTTC. Its protein is CASSLIQGAGEQYF.